The sequence of this TCR beta chain was determined in a study of identifying expanded T cells in peripheral blood. Overall study results and limits: Over approximately two and four weeks, about 15 and 18 clones changed, versus 1.2 between replicates. Across healthy donors, higher total template counts meant significantly greater roughly two-week count variance.

In germline, CDR1 is SGHDT, CDR2 YYEEEE. Trimming shortened V by 4 bases and J by 1 base, and 11 bases separated the two germline ends. The length of the CDR3 is 14 residues. The assay was immunoSEQ multiplex PCR, and TCRdb's table has in-frame clones only and misses some. The profile covers 100,000 to 150,000 clones, with 75% to 90% appearing a single time and 3.3% taken by the ten largest. A note on this clone: Its target is unknown.

The sequencing sample was made of blood. This TCR derives from a person aged 18-69 years in good health. The rearrangement joins TRBV5-6 to TRBJ2-5, with D perhaps being TRBD1 or TRBD2 (5 bases each). The CDR3 DNA sequence: TGTGCCAGCAGCCCCGGGACCTTCCAAGAGACCCAGTACTTC. Protein product: CASSPGTFQETQYF.